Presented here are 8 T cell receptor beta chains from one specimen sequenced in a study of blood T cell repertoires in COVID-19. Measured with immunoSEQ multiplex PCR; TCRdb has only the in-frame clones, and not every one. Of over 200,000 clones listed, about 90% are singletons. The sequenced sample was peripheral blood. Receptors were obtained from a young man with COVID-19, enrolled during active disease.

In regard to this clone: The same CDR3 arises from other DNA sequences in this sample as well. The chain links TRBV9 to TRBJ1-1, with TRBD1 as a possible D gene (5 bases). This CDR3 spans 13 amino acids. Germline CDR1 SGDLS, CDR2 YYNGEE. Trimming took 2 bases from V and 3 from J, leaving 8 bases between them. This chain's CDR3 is CASSVGGDTEAFF. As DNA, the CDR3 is TGTGCCAGCAGCGTTGGAGGGGACACTGAAGCTTTCTTT. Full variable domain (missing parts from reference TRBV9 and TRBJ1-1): DSGVTQTPKHLITATGQRVTLRCSPRSGDLSVYWYQQSLDQGLQFLIQYYNGEERAKGNILERFSAQQFPDLHSELNLSSLELGDSALYFCASSVGGDTEAFFGQGTRLTVV.

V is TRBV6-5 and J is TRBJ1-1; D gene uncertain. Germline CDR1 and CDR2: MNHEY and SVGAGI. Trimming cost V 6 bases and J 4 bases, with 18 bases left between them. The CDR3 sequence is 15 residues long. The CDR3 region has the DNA TGTGCCAGCAGCCCCGACGGGGTATGGCGCACTGAAGCTTTCTTT. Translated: CASSPDGVWRTEAFF.

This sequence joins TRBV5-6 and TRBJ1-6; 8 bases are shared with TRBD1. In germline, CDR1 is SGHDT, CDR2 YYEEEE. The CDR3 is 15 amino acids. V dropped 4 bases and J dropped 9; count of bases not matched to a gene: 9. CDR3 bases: TGTGCCAGCAGCCCCAATACAGGGGGGGGTTCACCCCTCCACTTT. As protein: CASSPNTGGGSPLHF.

The CDR3 nucleotides are TGTGCCAGCAGCCAAGGGACAGGGGGTAATGAAAAACTGTTTTTT. This sequence encodes CASSQGTGGNEKLFF. The J gene is TRBJ1-4, the V gene TRBV7-9; TRBD1 matches 11 bases. Germline CDR1 reads SEHNR; CDR2 reads FQNEAQ (reference sequence). The CDR3 has 15 residues. With V trimmed by 5 bases and J by 4 bases, 3 bases remained unmatched.

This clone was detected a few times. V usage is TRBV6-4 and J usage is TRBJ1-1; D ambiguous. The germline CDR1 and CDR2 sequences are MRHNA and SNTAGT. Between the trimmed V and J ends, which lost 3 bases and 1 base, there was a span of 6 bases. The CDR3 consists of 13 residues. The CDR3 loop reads CASSESENTEAFF. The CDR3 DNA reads TGTGCCAGCAGTGAATCAGAGAACACTGAAGCTTTCTTT.

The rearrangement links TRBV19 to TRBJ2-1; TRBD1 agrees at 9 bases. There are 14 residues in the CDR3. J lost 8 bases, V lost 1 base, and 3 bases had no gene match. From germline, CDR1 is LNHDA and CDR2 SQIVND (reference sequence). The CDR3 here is CASSIGRQGDEQFF. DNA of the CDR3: TGTGCCAGTAGTATAGGTAGACAGGGGGATGAGCAGTTCTTC. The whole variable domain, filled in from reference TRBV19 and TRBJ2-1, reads DGGITQSPKYLFRKEGQNVTLSCEQNLNHDAMYWYRQDPGQGLRLIYYSQIVNDFQKGDIAEGYSVSREKKESFPLTVTSAQKNPTAFYLCASSIGRQGDEQFFGPGTRLTVL.

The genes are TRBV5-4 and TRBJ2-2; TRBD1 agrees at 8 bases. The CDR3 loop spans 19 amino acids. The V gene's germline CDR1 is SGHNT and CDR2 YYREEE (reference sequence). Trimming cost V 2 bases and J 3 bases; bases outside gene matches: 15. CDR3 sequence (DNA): TGTGCCAGCAGCTTTGAATTGGGTCAGGGGGCGCAGGACACCGGGGAGCTGTTTTTT. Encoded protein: CASSFELGQGAQDTGELFF.

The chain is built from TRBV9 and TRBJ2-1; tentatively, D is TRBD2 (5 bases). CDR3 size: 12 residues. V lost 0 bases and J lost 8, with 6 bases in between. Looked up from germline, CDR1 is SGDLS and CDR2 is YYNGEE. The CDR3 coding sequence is TGTGCCAGCAGCGTAGTGGAGGATGAGCAGTTCTTC. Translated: CASSVVEDEQFF. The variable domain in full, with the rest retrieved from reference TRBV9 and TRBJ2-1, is DSGVTQTPKHLITATGQRVTLRCSPRSGDLSVYWYQQSLDQGLQFLIQYYNGEERAKGNILERFSAQQFPDLHSELNLSSLELGDSALYFCASSVVEDEQFFGPGTRLTVL.